This T cell receptor (beta chain) was profiled in a study of control samples from healthy donors and cancer patients. Germline CDR1 reads PRHDT; CDR2 reads FYEKMQ (reference sequence). The CDR3 sequence is 16 residues long. V shed 0 bases and J shed 3 bases, with 9 bases lying between them. Sequencing used immunoSEQ multiplex PCR; TCRdb keeps in-frame clones, though not all of them. The data show about 180,000 clones, approximately 92% seen once. V and J are TRBV13 and TRBJ1-6; D uncertain. The receptor's source is a middle-aged woman in good health. The sample taken for sequencing was blood. The CDR3 protein is CASSLGGEDYNSPLHF. CDR3 DNA sequence: TGTGCCAGCAGCTTAGGCGGCGAAGACTATAATTCACCCCTCCACTTT.